The 22 T cell receptor beta chains below all came from one sample that was sequenced in a study of T cells in Graves' hyperthyroidism and ophthalmopathy (dated by TCRdb to about 2019). The receptor library was made with multiplex PCR. The data were produced on an Illumina HiSeq 2000. The TCR beta CDR3 regions were amplified from the RNA transcripts. The first round of RT-PCR for the TCR CDR3 was performed with the HTBI primer set and the Qiagen OneStep RT-PCR kit. TCRdb reran the public reads through fastp at Q25 and MiXCR, keeping productive beta chains. Identical CDR3 protein sequences are pooled into one entry, listed with their most common genes and DNA. The sample table lists roughly 740,000 distinct CDR3 sequences, less than 20% of them with a count of one. The ten largest account for 8.4% of the sample. Material: blood. Receptors were obtained from a man aged 18 to 35 with Graves' hyperthyroidism.

This clonotype was seen a handful of times. The chain links TRBV9 to TRBJ2-7, with 8 bases lining up with TRBD2. The CDR3 loop spans 15 amino acids. V gave up 4 bases and J gave up 2 bases; unmatched junction bases: 8. From germline, CDR1 is SGDLS and CDR2 YYNGEE. The CDR3 DNA reads as TGTGCCAGCAGCCTCATACCTAGCGGGCCCTACGAGCAGTACTTC. Translation: CASSLIPSGPYEQYF.

The table lists this clonotype with a few counts. The chain links TRBV4-1 to TRBJ2-7, with 7 positions matching TRBD2. This CDR3 contains 14 residues. V dropped 4 bases and J dropped 2; count of bases not matched to a gene: 5. Germline CDR1 and CDR2: MGHRA and YSYEKL. The CDR3 reads CASSPWGGAYEQYF. Here the CDR3 DNA reads TGCGCCAGCAGCCCCTGGGGGGGAGCCTACGAGCAGTACTTC.

J is TRBJ2-2 and V is TRBV19; the D gene is possibly TRBD1 (5 bases). Germline V gene lookup returns CDR1 LNHDA and CDR2 SQIVND (reference sequence). Trimming left V 11 bases short and J 0 bases short, with 19 bases between. The CDR3 runs 16 residues. In DNA form, the CDR3 reads TGTGCCTCCGGGCCCCAGGGCCGGTCGAACACCGGGGAGCTGTTTTTT. It is translated as CASGPQGRSNTGELFF.

This clonotype was counted only a few times. The V and J genes are TRBV5-1 and TRBJ2-3; 8 bases fit TRBD2. This CDR3 is built from 14 residues. The J segment lost 6 bases and the V segment lost 4 bases, leaving 7 bases of the junction unmatched. The germline V gene encodes CDR1 SGHRS and CDR2 YFSETQ. In DNA, the CDR3 is TGCGCCAGCAGCGAACTAGCGGTACTCGATACGCAGTATTTT. Protein: CASSELAVLDTQYF.

V gene TRBV19 combines with J gene TRBJ1-2; D is unresolved. The V end was cut by 5 bases, the J end by 4 bases, with 17 bases between. Germline V CDR1 and CDR2: LNHDA, SQIVND (reference sequence). The CDR3 runs to 15 residues. The DNA for the CDR3 is TGTGCCAGTAGTCCAACCCCGACGGACCCCTATGGCTACACCTTC. It specifies CASSPTPTDPYGYTF.

This clonotype appeared a few times. V and J are TRBV19 and TRBJ2-5; D perhaps matches TRBD1 (6 bases). Deletions cut 3 bases from V and 5 bases from J, with 10 bases between. CDR1 and CDR2 from the germline V gene are LNHDA and SQIVND (reference sequence). The CDR3 consists of 13 residues. This chain's CDR3 is CASSIRRGETQYF. The CDR3 DNA reads as TGTGCCAGTAGTATTAGAAGGGGGGAGACCCAGTACTTC.

In this sample, this clonotype turned up a few times. The V and J genes are TRBV11-2 and TRBJ1-6; 8 bases agree with TRBD1. Germline CDR1 SGHAT, CDR2 FQNNGV. J gave up 0 bases and V 6 bases, and 4 bases lay outside the gene matches. This CDR3 spans 16 amino acids. The CDR3 protein is CASSGGQVSYNSPLHF. In DNA form, the CDR3 reads TGTGCCAGCAGTGGGGGACAGGTCTCCTATAATTCACCCCTCCACTTT.

The chain is built from TRBV6-1 and TRBJ1-5; D is undetermined. Germline V lookup: CDR1 MNHNS, CDR2 SASEGT. The CDR3 sequence is 16 residues long. V shed 2 bases and J shed 2 bases, with 13 bases lying between them. CDR3 residues: CASSEYRGEGNQPQHF. The CDR3, as DNA: TGTGCCAGCAGTGAATACCGGGGAGAGGGCAATCAGCCCCAGCATTTT.

This clonotype was detected a few times. The V and J genes are TRBV7-9 and TRBJ1-2, with D perhaps TRBD1 (5 bases). This CDR3 spans 14 amino acids. V lost 2 bases, J lost 1 base, and 8 bases lay in between. Looked up from germline, CDR1 is SEHNR and CDR2 is FQNEAQ (reference sequence). This chain's CDR3 is CASSLLDSNYGYTF. The CDR3 region has the DNA TGTGCCAGCAGCTTATTAGACAGTAACTATGGCTACACCTTC.

This clonotype appeared many times. V gene TRBV7-9 combines with J gene TRBJ2-4; D remains unclear. Germline CDR1 reads SEHNR; CDR2 reads FQNEAQ (reference sequence). The CDR3 has 14 residues. V was cut by 2 bases and J by 6 bases, with 11 bases left in between. CDR3 loop: CASSLYPGLNIQYF. The CDR3 DNA is TGTGCCAGCAGCTTATATCCCGGCCTAAACATTCAGTACTTC. Combining the CDR3 with reference TRBV7-9 and TRBJ2-4 gives the whole variable domain DTGVSQNPRHKITKRGQNVTFRCDPISEHNRLYWYRQTLGQGPEFLTYFQNEAQLEKSRLLSDRFSAERPKGSFSTLEIQRTEQGDSAMYLCASSLYPGLNIQYFGAGTRLSVL.

The chain is built from TRBV6-5 and TRBJ2-1; unclear D gene. In germline, CDR1 is MNHEY, CDR2 SVGAGI. V was pared by 7 bases and J by 0 bases, with 13 bases between. The CDR3 contains 15 residues. This chain's CDR3 is CASISTKSSYNEQFF. As DNA, the CDR3 is TGTGCCAGCATTTCAACTAAGAGCTCCTACAATGAGCAGTTCTTC.

This clonotype has more than one count but fewer than ten. The chain employs TRBV6-1 and TRBJ1-4, with D maybe TRBD1 (6 bases). V was clipped by 4 bases and J by 7 bases, with 16 bases between them. The CDR3 length is 15 residues. Germline CDR1 is MNHNS and CDR2 is SASEGT. The CDR3 region is CASSGSGGYGEKLFF. CDR3 coding DNA: TGTGCCAGCAGTGGCTCGGGGGGCTACGGTGAAAAACTGTTTTTT.

V usage is TRBV10-3 and J usage is TRBJ1-2; a possible D gene is TRBD1 (6 bases). The V and J ends lost 3 bases and 0 bases respectively, with 17 bases between them. The CDR3 runs to 17 residues. Germline V gene data show CDR1 as ENHRY and CDR2 as SYGVKD. The CDR3 protein is CAISDPSAGASNYGYTF. The DNA of the CDR3 is TGTGCCATCAGTGACCCATCAGCAGGGGCATCTAACTATGGCTACACCTTC.

The sample holds many counts of this clonotype. The V gene is TRBV28, the J gene TRBJ2-3; 7 nucleotides match TRBD1. The germline V gene encodes CDR1 MDHEN and CDR2 SYDVKM. The J segment lost 3 bases and the V segment lost 5 bases, leaving 5 bases of the junction unmatched. The CDR3 totals 14 residues. CDR3 sequence (DNA): TGTGCCAGCAGTACCGCACAGGGGACAGATACGCAGTATTTT. It specifies CASSTAQGTDTQYF.

The sample holds many counts of this clonotype. CDR3 in amino acids: CASSLPQGRETQYF. Written as DNA, the CDR3 is TGTGCCAGCAGTTTACCACAGGGACGAGAGACCCAGTACTTC. The chain is built from TRBV28 and TRBJ2-5, with D possibly matching TRBD1 (6 bases). This CDR3 region has 14 residues. Germline CDR1 and CDR2: MDHEN and SYDVKM. V dropped 2 bases and J dropped 4 bases, with 11 bases sitting between them.

For this clonotype: A clone one base away is much larger, so this may be a read error. The chain recombines TRBV18 with TRBJ1-1, with TRBD1 matching 8 bases. The CDR3 spans 14 residues. The germline CDR1 and CDR2 sequences are KGHSH and LQKENI. V was pared by 6 bases and J by 3 bases, with 6 bases of the junction left unmatched. The CDR3 DNA reads as TGTGCCAGCTCTGCCCAGACAGGGGACACTGAAGCTTTCTTT. It yields the protein CASSAQTGDTEAFF.

The chain links TRBV20-1 to TRBJ2-5; tentative D call: TRBD2 (5 bases). CDR3 length: 14 amino acids. The V end lost 5 bases, the J end lost 5 bases, and 18 bases lay between the germline ends. Per the germline V gene, CDR1 is DFQATT and CDR2 is SNEGSKA (reference sequence). CDR3 region: CSAVGPGSSETQYF. Here the CDR3 DNA reads TGCAGTGCTGTCGGGCCGGGATCGTCCGAGACCCAGTACTTC.

This clonotype has more than one count but fewer than ten. J is TRBJ2-7 and V is TRBV5-1, with D tentatively TRBD1 or TRBD2 (5 bases each). Germline V lookup: CDR1 SGHRS, CDR2 YFSETQ. With 4 bases removed from V and 2 bases from J, the gap between germline ends came to 16 bases. The CDR3 covers 15 residues. This chain's CDR3 is CASSLGGTTTYEQYF. CDR3 nucleotide sequence: TGCGCCAGCAGCCTGGGTGGGACGACTACCTACGAGCAGTACTTC. The whole variable domain, remainder taken from reference TRBV5-1 and TRBJ2-7, is KAGVTQTPRYLIKTRGQQVTLSCSPISGHRSVSWYQQTPGQGLQFLFEYFSETQRNKGNFPGRFSGRQFSNSRSEMNVSTLELGDSALYLCASSLGGTTTYEQYFGPGTRLTVT.

Ten or more counts support this clonotype. The V gene is TRBV28, the J gene TRBJ2-1, with TRBD2 identical over 11 bases. The J segment lost 8 bases and the V segment lost 3 bases, leaving 6 bases of the junction unmatched. The CDR3 has 15 amino acids. The germline V gene has CDR1 MDHEN and CDR2 SYDVKM. The CDR3 DNA is TGTGCCAGCAGTTTGGGGACTAGCGGTGCCGATGAGCAGTTCTTC. Amino acid sequence: CASSLGTSGADEQFF.

This clonotype has only a few counts. The rearrangement links TRBV5-1 to TRBJ2-1; 9 bases agree with TRBD2. Trimming cost V 4 bases and J 8 bases; bases outside gene matches: 10. Germline V CDR1 and CDR2: SGHRS, YFSETQ. This CDR3 has 15 residues. DNA for the CDR3: TGCGCCAGCAGCCCCGAGGGGGCTAGCGGGGATGAGCAGTTCTTC. This gives the protein CASSPEGASGDEQFF.

This clonotype was seen repeatedly, ten times or more. CDR3 loop: CASSLSGVNTEAFF. The CDR3 nucleotides are TGTGCCAGCAGCCTCTCGGGGGTGAACACTGAAGCTTTCTTT. The J gene is TRBJ1-1, the V gene TRBV7-3; tentative D call: TRBD1 (5 bases). Trimming removed 5 bases at V and 0 bases at J, with 10 bases between. The CDR3 contains 14 residues. Germline loops: CDR1 SGHTA, CDR2 FQGTGA.

The table lists this clonotype with a few counts. V gene TRBV28 combines with J gene TRBJ2-1; TRBD2 agrees at 10 bases. This CDR3 has 14 residues. The V and J ends lost 8 bases and 4 bases, in that order; junction bases with no gene match: 5. In germline, CDR1 is MDHEN, CDR2 SYDVKM. The CDR3: CASRGLARYNEQFF. CDR3 DNA sequence: TGTGCCAGCCGGGGACTAGCGCGGTACAATGAGCAGTTCTTC.